The 18 T cell receptor beta chains presented below share a single source sample, sequenced in a study of T cells after yellow fever vaccination. TCRdb ran MiXCR on the 5' RACE reads and lists one entry per CDR3 protein. The sample lists 500,000 to 650,000 distinct CDR3 sequences; more than 9% were seen once. The specimen was PBMCs, collected on the day of the yellow fever booster vaccination. The receptors derive from a man in his thirties or forties who received the YFV17D yellow fever vaccine.

The chain couples TRBV7-2 to TRBJ2-1; 10 nucleotides line up with TRBD2. In germline, CDR1 is SGHTA, CDR2 FQGNSA. The CDR3 has 17 residues. The ends lost 2 bases at V and 6 bases at J; junction bases unmatched: 10. CDR3 nucleotide sequence: TGTGCCAGCAGCTTAATGGCTAGCGGGAGTGTAGGCAATGAGCAGTTCTTC. The encoded protein is CASSLMASGSVGNEQFF. Filled out from reference TRBV7-2 and TRBJ2-1, the complete variable domain reads GAGVSQSPSNKVTEKGKDVELRCDPISGHTALYWYRQSLGQGLEFLIYFQGNSAPDKSGLPSDRFSAERTGGSVSTLTIQRTQQEDSAVYLCASSLMASGSVGNEQFFGPGTRLTVL.

The rearrangement joins TRBV11-2 to TRBJ2-2, with unresolved D. The length of the CDR3 is 16 residues. V lost 5 bases to trimming and J lost 3 bases, with 16 bases between them. Germline CDR1 and CDR2: SGHAT and FQNNGV. The CDR3 DNA follows: TGTGCCAGCAGCGTACTCCTACCCCCTGACACCGGGGAGCTGTTTTTT. Residues: CASSVLLPPDTGELFF.

The chain carries TRBV7-9 and TRBJ2-1, with D perhaps matching TRBD2 (6 bases). In germline, CDR1 is SEHNR, CDR2 FQNEAQ (reference sequence). The CDR3 runs to 15 residues. V lost 11 bases and J 9 bases, leaving 26 bases between the germline ends. CDR3 sequence reads: CASDRESMFGGEQFF. Written as DNA, the CDR3 is TGTGCCTCAGACCGGGAGAGCATGTTCGGGGGTGAGCAGTTCTTC.

This clonotype was seen repeatedly, ten times or more. The CDR3 sequence is CASSGQGGQPQHF. The CDR3, as DNA: TGTGCCAGCAGTGGACAGGGAGGGCAGCCCCAGCATTTT. The chain employs TRBV27 and TRBJ1-5; 8 nucleotides match TRBD1. V shed 5 bases and J 7 bases; nucleotides not matched to a gene: 4. The CDR3 is 13 residues long. Germline V gives CDR1 MNHEY, CDR2 SMNVEV (reference sequence).

This clonotype came up many times. V usage is TRBV29-1 and J usage is TRBJ1-1, with D perhaps matching TRBD1 (6 bases). The CDR3 extends over 13 amino acids. Trimming pared 6 bases from V and 0 bases from J, leaving 11 bases between. Germline CDR1 reads SQVTM; CDR2 reads ANQGSEA. This CDR3 is CSVGGQLNTEAFF. CDR3 nucleotides: TGCAGCGTGGGTGGACAGCTGAACACTGAAGCTTTCTTT.

This chain uses TRBV6-4 with TRBJ2-1; 8 bases are a match to TRBD2. Germline V gene lookup returns CDR1 MRHNA and CDR2 SNTAGT. V lost 4 bases to trimming and J lost 0 bases; unmatched junction nucleotides: 8. The CDR3 sequence is 17 residues long. Here the CDR3 reads CASSVNPSGSSYNEQFF. The CDR3 DNA reads TGTGCCAGCAGTGTTAACCCAAGCGGGAGCTCCTACAATGAGCAGTTCTTC.

The chain is built from TRBV12-3 or TRBV12-4 and TRBJ1-4; 8 nucleotides match TRBD1. The CDR3 is 14 residues long. J was trimmed by 8 bases and V by 10 bases; bases with no gene match: 12. The CDR3 DNA reads as TGTGCCAACAGACCAGACAGGGGTGGCGAAAAACTGTTTTTT. Translation: CANRPDRGGEKLFF.

This clonotype occurred a few times. The V and J genes are TRBV7-8 and TRBJ2-3; TRBD2 matches at 11 bases. Germline V CDR1 and CDR2: SGHVS, FQNEAQ. V trimming: 11 bases; J trimming: 3 bases; junction bases outside the gene matches: 16. CDR3 length: 17 amino acids. CDR3 region: CAATGLAGGGRTDTQYF. DNA for the CDR3: TGTGCCGCCACTGGGCTAGCGGGAGGAGGGAGGACAGATACGCAGTATTTT.

This clonotype was detected a few times. The chain combines TRBV4-3 with TRBJ2-3; possible D gene TRBD1, 7 bases. CDR1 LGHNA and CDR2 YSLEER come from the germline V gene. The CDR3 runs to 16 residues. Trimming stripped 0 bases from V and 3 bases from J, with 13 bases between. The CDR3, as DNA: TGCGCCAGCAGCCAAGATGGACAGGAGGGGACAGATACGCAGTATTTT. Its protein is CASSQDGQEGTDTQYF.

The rearrangement joins TRBV15 to TRBJ2-2, with TRBD2 identical over 12 bases. The germline V gene has CDR1 LNHNV and CDR2 YYDKDF (reference sequence). This CDR3 is built from 16 residues. The trim removed 9 bases at V and 4 bases at J, leaving 9 bases unmatched. CDR3 in DNA: TGTGCCACGGGGCCTAGCGGGAGGGCCGGCACCGGGGAGCTGTTTTTT. Its translation: CATGPSGRAGTGELFF.

This clonotype was counted only a few times. This chain joins TRBV5-4 and TRBJ2-1; D gene uncertain. CDR1 SGHNT and CDR2 YYREEE come from the germline V gene (reference sequence). The CDR3 length is 13 residues. The V end lost 0 bases, the J end lost 9 bases, and 10 bases lay between the germline ends. For the CDR3, the DNA is TGTGCCAGCAGCTTGGTCGAGCATGGTGAGCAGTTCTTC. It specifies CASSLVEHGEQFF.

This clonotype was picked up many times. The chain combines TRBV3-1 with TRBJ2-3, with D hard to call. This CDR3 has 15 residues. In germline, CDR1 is LGHDT, CDR2 YNNKEL (reference sequence). Trimming left V 0 bases short and J 2 bases short, with 9 bases between. The chain's CDR3 is CASSQDRQATDTQYF. CDR3 coding DNA: TGTGCCAGCAGCCAAGATAGGCAGGCCACAGATACGCAGTATTTT.

This clonotype was counted between two and nine times. V is TRBV30 and J is TRBJ2-2; D is unclear. Trimming removed 6 bases at V and 2 bases at J, with 16 bases between. Germline-derived CDR1 and CDR2 are GTSNPN and SVGIG (reference sequence). The CDR3 totals 15 residues. The CDR3: CACEAYLYNTGELFF. The CDR3 DNA follows: TGTGCCTGTGAAGCGTACCTCTATAACACCGGGGAGCTGTTTTTT.

This clonotype has a handful of counts. V is TRBV4-3 and J is TRBJ2-1; 10 bases are a match to TRBD1. CDR3 size: 15 residues. Germline assignment: CDR1 LGHNA and CDR2 YSLEER. The junction had 6 bases not matched to a gene; V was cut back by 0 bases and J by 10 bases. The CDR3 spells CASSQDSTGGLEQFF. Here the CDR3 DNA reads TGCGCCAGCAGCCAAGATTCGACAGGGGGCTTGGAGCAGTTCTTC.

V is TRBV7-2 and J is TRBJ2-6, with D possibly being TRBD1 (5 bases). This CDR3 has 15 residues. The germline V gene encodes CDR1 SGHTA and CDR2 FQGNSA. V was cut by 5 bases and J by 4 bases, with 12 bases left in between. The CDR3 DNA is TGTGCCAGCAGCCCATCAGGGCCCGGGGCCAACGTCCTGACTTTC. The encoded protein is CASSPSGPGANVLTF.

CDR3 DNA sequence: TGTGCCAGCAGGCCTGGACAGTACTCTGGAAACACCATATATTTT. Protein product: CASRPGQYSGNTIYF. This chain connects TRBV12-3 or TRBV12-4 to TRBJ1-3; the D gene is possibly TRBD1 (6 bases). The ends were cut back, 6 bases at V and 0 bases at J, with 12 bases in the middle. The CDR3 has 15 residues.

The chain is built from TRBV7-2 and TRBJ2-7; D gene uncertain. The CDR3 runs 17 residues. The germline CDR1 and CDR2 sequences are SGHTA and FQGNSA. V lost 5 bases and J lost 0, with 20 bases in between. CDR3 loop: CASSPPGGRPSSYEQYF. The CDR3 nucleotides are TGTGCCAGCAGCCCTCCTGGCGGACGGCCTAGCTCCTACGAGCAGTACTTC.

The V gene is TRBV11-3, the J gene TRBJ2-3; TRBD1 matches 12 bases. With 4 bases clipped from V and 6 bases from J, the junction kept 5 bases outside the gene matches. The CDR3 runs to 15 residues. Germline CDR1 and CDR2: SGHNT and YENEEA. In DNA, the CDR3 is TGTGCCAGCAGCTCCCGGGACAGGGGGCTGGATACGCAGTATTTT. Amino acid sequence: CASSSRDRGLDTQYF. Full variable domain (rest looked up from reference TRBV11-3 and TRBJ2-3): EAGVVQSPRYKIIEKKQPVAFWCNPISGHNTLYWYLQNLGQGPELLIRYENEEAVDDSQLPKDRFSAERLKGVDSTLKIQPAELGDSAVYLCASSSRDRGLDTQYFGPGTRLTVL.